The sequence of this T cell receptor (beta chain) was determined in a study of T cells in Graves' hyperthyroidism and ophthalmopathy. Germline V lookup: CDR1 LNHDA, CDR2 SQIVND (reference sequence). Trimming removed 2 bases from V and 7 bases from J; junction bases left unmatched: 10. The length of the CDR3 is 17 residues. Turning to this clonotype: The antigen is unknown.

General study points: Onset of ophthalmopathy came a median around 6.5 months after the model predicted it.

Regions amplified from RNA transcripts were the TCR beta CDR3 regions. The primer set for the first-round RT-PCR of the TCR CDR3 was HTBI. TCRdb passed the multiplex PCR reads through MiXCR, listing each CDR3 protein once. The table includes 450,000 to 550,000 distinct CDR3 sequences, around 22% detected once. V usage is TRBV19 and J usage is TRBJ2-2; TRBD1 matches 10 bases. This receptor was obtained from a woman aged 25-40 years with Graves' ophthalmopathy. The specimen was blood. CDR3 sequence reads: CASSISRQGARIGELFF. The CDR3 DNA follows: TGTGCCAGTAGTATATCCCGACAGGGGGCCAGAATCGGGGAGCTGTTTTTT.